One sample yielded the 5 T cell receptor beta chains listed below, sequenced in a study of blood T cell repertoires in COVID-19. This table comes from immunoSEQ multiplex PCR, and its TCRdb copy is limited to in-frame clones, with some not included. This sample yields about 180,000 clones, of which over 80% are seen a single time; less than 10% belongs to the top ten. Sequenced: peripheral blood. All receptors derive from a woman between 65 and 79 years old with COVID-19, enrolled during active disease.

The V gene is TRBV28, the J gene TRBJ1-5; no clear D. Trimming cost V 6 bases and J 5 bases, with 11 bases left between them. The CDR3 consists of 13 residues. Germline CDR1 MDHEN, CDR2 SYDVKM. As DNA, the CDR3 is TGTGCCAGCAGGGTGCAGATGGATCAGCCCCAGCATTTT. As protein: CASRVQMDQPQHF. The variable domain in full, with the rest retrieved from reference TRBV28 and TRBJ1-5, is DVKVTQSSRYLVKRTGEKVFLECVQDMDHENMFWYRQDPGLGLRLIYFSYDVKMKEKGDIPEGYSVSREKKERFSLILESASTNQTSMYLCASRVQMDQPQHFGDGTRLSIL.

V gene TRBV7-2 combines with J gene TRBJ1-1; 8 bases are a match to TRBD1. The CDR3 sequence is 14 residues long. After removal of 5 bases from V and 8 bases from J, the junction contained 10 bases not matched to a gene. CDR1 and CDR2 (germline): SGHTA, FQGNSA. The CDR3 region is CASSPRPDRVEAFF. CDR3 nucleotides: TGTGCCAGCAGCCCGAGACCGGACAGGGTAGAAGCTTTCTTT. Looking up the rest from reference TRBV7-2 and TRBJ1-1 gives the full variable domain: GAGVSQSPSNKVTEKGKDVELRCDPISGHTALYWYRQSLGQGLEFLIYFQGNSAPDKSGLPSDRFSAERTGGSVSTLTIQRTQQEDSAVYLCASSPRPDRVEAFFGQGTRLTVV.

This clone came up a few times. CDR3 DNA: TGCGCCAGCAGCCCTCAGGTTAACTATGGCTACACCTTC. Protein: CASSPQVNYGYTF. The rearrangement links TRBV4-3 to TRBJ1-2; D uncertain. V was clipped by 4 bases and J by 1 base, with 7 bases between them. The germline CDR1 and CDR2 sequences are LGHNA and YSLEER. This CDR3 has 13 residues.

This chain's CDR3 is CASSQDGGVTNEKLFF. CDR3 coding DNA: TGCGCCAGCAGCCAAGATGGGGGGGTAACTAATGAAAAACTGTTTTTT. The chain is built from TRBV4-3 and TRBJ1-4, with a weak D call TRBD1 (5 bases). Germline V CDR1 and CDR2: LGHNA, YSLEER. The V end lost 0 bases, the J end lost 1 base, and 9 bases lay between the germline ends. The CDR3 is made up of 16 amino acids.

The rearrangement links TRBV27 to TRBJ2-1; TRBD1 matches 8 bases. Germline V gives CDR1 MNHEY, CDR2 SMNVEV (reference sequence). The V segment lost 6 bases and the J segment 5 bases; nucleotides outside the gene matches: 9. This CDR3 is built from 15 residues. CDR3 nucleotides: TGTGCCAGCAGCCGCGACAGGGGAAATAACAATGAGCAGTTCTTC. Its translation is CASSRDRGNNNEQFF.